A selection of T cell receptor beta chains follows, all from one sample in a study of blood T cell repertoires in COVID-19. The data were produced by immunoSEQ multiplex PCR, yet TCRdb's version contains in-frame clones alone and is incomplete. The table lists about 200,000 clones, over 70% of them singletons. The sequenced sample was peripheral blood. The receptors originated from a woman between 45 and 65 years old with acute or convalescent COVID-19. CDR3s include the opening cysteine and the closing phenylalanine or tryptophan. A D gene is named only where the DNA matches it firmly. A row's size may be missing; if present it is once, few, many or a size class.

>13|TRBD2|NA|TRBJ2-1|TRBV10-1
TGCGCCAGCAGCGATCCGGGACTAGCGGAGCAGTTCTTC
CASSDPGLAEQFF
>15|TRBD1|NA|TRBJ1-5|TRBV28
TGTGCCAGCAGTCCTCGGGACAGGGGCAATCAGCCCCAGCATTTT
CASSPRDRGNQPQHF
>15|TRBD2|NA|TRBJ2-3|TRBV7-3
TGTGCCAGCAGCTCCGGGGCGGGAGGGAGGAATACGCAGTATTTT
CASSSGAGGRNTQYF
>14|TRBD2|few|TRBJ2-3|TRBV10-2
TGCGCCAGCAACGAAGCGGGACGCACAGATACGCAGTATTTT
CASNEAGRTDTQYF
>15|NA|NA|TRBJ2-1|TRBV13
TGTGCCAGCAGCATCCCCCTGGGAGCGCCGAATGAGCAGTTCTTC
CASSIPLGAPNEQFF
>16|NA|NA|TRBJ2-3|TRBV25-1
TGTGCCAGCAGTTTCTCCAGAACAGGGAGACGAGATACGCAGTATTTT
CASSFSRTGRRDTQYF
>13|NA|NA|TRBJ1-1|TRBV10-3
TGTGCCATCAGTGAGGCGGGTCTCACTGAAGCTTTCTTT
CAISEAGLTEAFF
>13|NA|NA|TRBJ1-1|TRBV6-6
TGTGCCAGCAGTTACGAACAGGGCACTGAAGCTTTCTTT
CASSYEQGTEAFF
>14|NA|once|TRBJ2-5|TRBV21-1
TGTGCCAGCAGCAAAGGGGGGGGACCAGAGACCCAGTACTTC
CASSKGGGPETQYF
>15|TRBD2|NA|TRBJ2-1|TRBV28
TGTGCCAGCAGTTTACCCTCTAGCGGGATAAAGGAGCAGTTCTTC
CASSLPSSGIKEQFF
>15|TRBD1|NA|TRBJ2-7|TRBV10-2
TGCGCCAGCAGTGAAGGGGACAGCAGCTCCTACGAGCAGTACTTC
CASSEGDSSSYEQYF
>15|NA|NA|TRBJ2-3|TRBV15
TGTGCCACCAGCAGAGATGGGGAGAGCACAGATACGCAGTATTTT
CATSRDGESTDTQYF
>12|NA|once|TRBJ1-6|TRBV28
TGTGCCAGCAGTCCACAGGGTTTGGCCCTCCACTTT
CASSPQGLALHF
>14|NA|NA|TRBJ2-2|TRBV18
TGTGCCAGCTCACCCGGCGGAACCACCGGGGAGCTGTTTTTT
CASSPGGTTGELFF
>13|NA|NA|TRBJ1-1|TRBV10-2
TGCGCCAGCAGTGAACAGAGGAACACTGAAGCTTTCTTT
CASSEQRNTEAFF
>13|NA|NA|TRBJ2-1|TRBV12-3/TRBV12-4
TGTGCGGTCCGGGCAGGGGTTCAGGGGGAGCAGTTCTTC
CAVRAGVQGEQFF
>13|TRBD1|once|TRBJ2-7|TRBV2
TGTGCCAGCAGTCCGACAGGGGGCTACGAGCAGTACTTC
CASSPTGGYEQYF
>13|NA|NA|TRBJ2-7|TRBV12-3/TRBV12-4
TGTGCCAGCAGTTTAATGGGAGAATACGAGCAGTACTTC
CASSLMGEYEQYF
>14|TRBD2|few|TRBJ2-3|TRBV5-1
TGCGCCAGCAGCTTCGGACTAGCAGCAGATACGCAGTATTTT
CASSFGLAADTQYF
>17|NA|NA|TRBJ1-3|TRBV9
TGTGCCAGCAGCGGCGATGGAGGGTGGGGACCTGGAAACACCATATATTTT
CASSGDGGWGPGNTIYF
>15|NA|NA|TRBJ1-2|TRBV28
TGTGCCAGCAGCCTGTGGGGGGGCGGGGGGTATGGCTACACCTTC
CASSLWGGGGYGYTF
>18|TRBD2|NA|TRBJ2-3|TRBV19
TGTGCCAGTAGTGGCGCGGGGGGGAGATCTGTTAGGACAGATACGCAGTATTTT
CASSGAGGRSVRTDTQYF
>17|NA|once|TRBJ2-5|TRBV9
TGTGCCAGCAGCGTAGGATTGACTTCTTCCGAGGTAGAGACCCAGTACTTC
CASSVGLTSSEVETQYF